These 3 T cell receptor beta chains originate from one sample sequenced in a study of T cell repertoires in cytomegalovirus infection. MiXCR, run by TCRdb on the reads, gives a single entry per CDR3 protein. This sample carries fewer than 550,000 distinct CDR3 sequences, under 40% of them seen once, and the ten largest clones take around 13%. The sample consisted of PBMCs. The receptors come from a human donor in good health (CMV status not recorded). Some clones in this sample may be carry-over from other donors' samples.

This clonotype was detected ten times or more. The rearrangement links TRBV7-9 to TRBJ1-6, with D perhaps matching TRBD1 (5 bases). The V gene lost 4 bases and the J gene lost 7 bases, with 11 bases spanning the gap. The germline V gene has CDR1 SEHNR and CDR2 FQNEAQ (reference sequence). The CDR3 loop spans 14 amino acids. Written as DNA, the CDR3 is TGTGCCAGCAGCTATGGGGCCAGCAATTCACCCCTCCACTTT. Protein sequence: CASSYGASNSPLHF. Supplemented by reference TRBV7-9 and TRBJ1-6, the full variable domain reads DTGVSQNPRHKITKRGQNVTFRCDPISEHNRLYWYRQTLGQGPEFLTYFQNEAQLEKSRLLSDRFSAERPKGSFSTLEIQRTEQGDSAMYLCASSYGASNSPLHFGNGTRLTVT.

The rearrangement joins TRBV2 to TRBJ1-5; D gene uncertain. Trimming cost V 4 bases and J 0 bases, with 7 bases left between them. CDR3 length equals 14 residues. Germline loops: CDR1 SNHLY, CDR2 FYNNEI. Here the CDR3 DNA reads TGTGCCAGCAGTGCTCAGATTAGCAATCAGCCCCAGCATTTT. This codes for CASSAQISNQPQHF.

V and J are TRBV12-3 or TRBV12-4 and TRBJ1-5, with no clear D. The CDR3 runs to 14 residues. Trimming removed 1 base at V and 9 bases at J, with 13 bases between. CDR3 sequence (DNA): TGTGCCAGCAGTTTAGTCGGTGGAGATAGGCCCCAGCATTTT. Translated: CASSLVGGDRPQHF.